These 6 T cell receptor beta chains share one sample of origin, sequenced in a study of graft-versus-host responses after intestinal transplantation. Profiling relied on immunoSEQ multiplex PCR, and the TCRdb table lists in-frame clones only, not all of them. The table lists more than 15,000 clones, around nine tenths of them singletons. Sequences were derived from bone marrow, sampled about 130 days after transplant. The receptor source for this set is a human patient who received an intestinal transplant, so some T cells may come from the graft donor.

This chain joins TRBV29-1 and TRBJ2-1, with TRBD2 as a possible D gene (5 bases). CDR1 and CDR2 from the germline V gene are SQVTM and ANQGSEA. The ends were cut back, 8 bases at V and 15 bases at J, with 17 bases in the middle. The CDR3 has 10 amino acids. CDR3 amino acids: CSPKRRNGFF. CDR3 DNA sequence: TGCAGCCCCAAGAGGAGGAATGGGTTCTTC.

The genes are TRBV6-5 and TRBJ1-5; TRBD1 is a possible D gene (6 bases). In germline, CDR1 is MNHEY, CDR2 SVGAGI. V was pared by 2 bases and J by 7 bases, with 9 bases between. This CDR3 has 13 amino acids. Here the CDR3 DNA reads TGTGCCAGCAGTTACGCGGGGGGCCAGCCCCAGCATTTT. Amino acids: CASSYAGGQPQHF.

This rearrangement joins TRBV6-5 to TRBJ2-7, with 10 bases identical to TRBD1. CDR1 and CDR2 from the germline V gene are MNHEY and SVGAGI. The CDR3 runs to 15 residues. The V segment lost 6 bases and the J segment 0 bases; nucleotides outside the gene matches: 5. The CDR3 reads CASRTGQGNSYEQYF. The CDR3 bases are TGTGCCAGCAGAACGGGACAGGGGAACTCCTACGAGCAGTACTTC.

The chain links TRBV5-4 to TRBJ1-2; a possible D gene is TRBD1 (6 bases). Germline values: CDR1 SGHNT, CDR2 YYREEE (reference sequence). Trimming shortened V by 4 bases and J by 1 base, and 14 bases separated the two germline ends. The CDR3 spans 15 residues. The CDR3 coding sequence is TGTGCCAGCAGCCCAACAGGGAGAATTAACTATGGCTACACCTTC. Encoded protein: CASSPTGRINYGYTF.

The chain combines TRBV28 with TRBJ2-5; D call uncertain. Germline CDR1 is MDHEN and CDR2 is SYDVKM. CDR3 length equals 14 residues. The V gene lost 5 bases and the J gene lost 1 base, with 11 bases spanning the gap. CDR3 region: CASSGPGLQETQYF. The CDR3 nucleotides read TGTGCCAGCAGTGGACCAGGCCTCCAAGAGACCCAGTACTTC. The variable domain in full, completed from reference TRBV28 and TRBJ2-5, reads DVKVTQSSRYLVKRTGEKVFLECVQDMDHENMFWYRQDPGLGLRLIYFSYDVKMKEKGDIPEGYSVSREKKERFSLILESASTNQTSMYLCASSGPGLQETQYFGPGTRLLVL.

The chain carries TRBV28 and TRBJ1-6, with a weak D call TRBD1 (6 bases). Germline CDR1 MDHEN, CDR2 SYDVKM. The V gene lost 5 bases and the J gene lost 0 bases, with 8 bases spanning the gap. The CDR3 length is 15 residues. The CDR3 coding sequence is TGTGCCAGCAGTCAGACAGGCTCCTATAATTCACCCCTCCACTTT. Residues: CASSQTGSYNSPLHF.